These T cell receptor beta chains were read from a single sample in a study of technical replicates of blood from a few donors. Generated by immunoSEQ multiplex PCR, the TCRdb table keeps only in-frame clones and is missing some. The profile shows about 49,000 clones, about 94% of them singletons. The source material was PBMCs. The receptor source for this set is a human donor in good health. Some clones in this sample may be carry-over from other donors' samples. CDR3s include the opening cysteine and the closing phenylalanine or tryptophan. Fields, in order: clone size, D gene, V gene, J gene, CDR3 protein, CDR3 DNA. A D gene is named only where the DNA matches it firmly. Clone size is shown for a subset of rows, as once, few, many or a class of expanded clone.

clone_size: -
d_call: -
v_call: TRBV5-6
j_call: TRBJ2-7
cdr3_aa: CASSRLYEQYF
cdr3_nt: TGTGCCAGCAGCCGCCTATACGAGCAGTACTTC

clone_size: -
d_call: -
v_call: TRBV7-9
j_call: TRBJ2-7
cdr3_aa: CASSYSLDRGDYEQYF
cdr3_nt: TGTGCCAGCAGCTATTCCCTTGACCGGGGAGACTACGAGCAGTACTTC

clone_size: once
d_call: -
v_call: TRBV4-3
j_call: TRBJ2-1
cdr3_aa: CASSQVGRSSYNEQFF
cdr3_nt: TGCGCCAGCAGCCAAGTAGGTAGGAGCTCCTACAATGAGCAGTTCTTC

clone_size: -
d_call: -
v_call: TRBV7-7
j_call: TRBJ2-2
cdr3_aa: CASSYDLNTGELFF
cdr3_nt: TGTGCCAGCAGCTACGACTTGAACACCGGGGAGCTGTTTTTT

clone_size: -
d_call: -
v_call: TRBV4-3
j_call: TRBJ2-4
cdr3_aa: CASSQELAEINIQYF
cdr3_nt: TGCGCCAGCAGCCAAGAGTTAGCGGAGATAAACATTCAGTACTTC

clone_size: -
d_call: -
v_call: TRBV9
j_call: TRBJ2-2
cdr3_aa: CASSVDPSYTGELFF
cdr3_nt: TGTGCCAGCAGCGTAGATCCCAGTTACACCGGGGAGCTGTTTTTT

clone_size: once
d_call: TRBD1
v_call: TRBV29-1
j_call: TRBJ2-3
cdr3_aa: CSATSQGARDTQYF
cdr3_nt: TGCAGCGCCACGAGCCAGGGGGCGAGAGATACGCAGTATTTT

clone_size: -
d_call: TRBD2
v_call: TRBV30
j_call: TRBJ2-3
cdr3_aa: CAWSLAGGPGDTQYF
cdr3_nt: TGTGCCTGGAGTCTAGCGGGAGGGCCGGGAGATACGCAGTATTTT

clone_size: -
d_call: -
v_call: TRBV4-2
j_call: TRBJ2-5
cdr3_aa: CASSPGLRQGSQETQYF
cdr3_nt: TGTGCCAGCAGCCCCGGCCTCCGGCAGGGAAGCCAAGAGACCCAGTACTTC

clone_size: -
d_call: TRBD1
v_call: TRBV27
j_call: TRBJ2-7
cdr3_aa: CASRRTGNYEQYF
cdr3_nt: TGTGCCAGCAGGCGGACAGGGAATTACGAGCAGTACTTC

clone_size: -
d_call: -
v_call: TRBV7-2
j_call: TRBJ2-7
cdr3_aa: CASSFRGGAGEQYF
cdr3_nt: TGTGCCAGCAGCTTTCGTGGGGGGGCCGGCGAGCAGTACTTC

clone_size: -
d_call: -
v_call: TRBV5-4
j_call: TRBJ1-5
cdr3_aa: CASSTGSDQPQHF
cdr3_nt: TGTGCCAGCAGCACAGGGTCGGATCAGCCCCAGCATTTT

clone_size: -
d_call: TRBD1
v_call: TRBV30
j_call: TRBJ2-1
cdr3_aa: CAWSQGAANDEQFF
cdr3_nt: TGTGCCTGGAGTCAGGGGGCGGCGAACGATGAGCAGTTCTTC

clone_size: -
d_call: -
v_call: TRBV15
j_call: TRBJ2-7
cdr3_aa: CATSRGLDKTYEQYF
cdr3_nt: TGTGCCACCAGCAGAGGACTAGACAAAACCTACGAGCAGTACTTC

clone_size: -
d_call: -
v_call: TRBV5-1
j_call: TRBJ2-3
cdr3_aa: CASTLTGGDTDTQYF
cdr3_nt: TGCGCCAGCACCCTAACAGGGGGGGACACAGATACGCAGTATTTT

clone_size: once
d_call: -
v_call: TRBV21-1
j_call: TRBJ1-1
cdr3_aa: CASSSWTGTGNTEAFF
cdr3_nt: TGTGCCAGCAGCTCATGGACGGGGACAGGGAACACTGAAGCTTTCTTT

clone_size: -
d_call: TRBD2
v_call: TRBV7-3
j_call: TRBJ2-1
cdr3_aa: CASSLSGTRSPDEQFF
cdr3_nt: TGTGCCAGCAGCCTATCCGGGACTAGGTCCCCGGATGAGCAGTTCTTC

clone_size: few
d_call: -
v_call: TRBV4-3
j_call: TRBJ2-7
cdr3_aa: CASSQDGRGTYEQYF
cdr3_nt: TGCGCCAGCAGCCAAGATGGCCGGGGAACCTACGAGCAGTACTTC

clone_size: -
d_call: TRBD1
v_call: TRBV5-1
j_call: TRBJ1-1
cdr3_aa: CASSLRQGAMNTEAFF
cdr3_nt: TGCGCCAGCAGCTTAAGACAGGGGGCCATGAACACTGAAGCTTTCTTT

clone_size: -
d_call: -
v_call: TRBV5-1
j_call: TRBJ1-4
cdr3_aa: CASSLAGYEKLFF
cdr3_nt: TGCGCCAGCAGCTTGGCGGGGTATGAAAAACTGTTTTTT

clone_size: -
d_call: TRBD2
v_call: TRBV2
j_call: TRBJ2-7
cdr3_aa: CASSEGLARGYHEQYF
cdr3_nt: TGTGCCAGCAGTGAGGGACTAGCGAGGGGCTATCACGAGCAGTACTTC

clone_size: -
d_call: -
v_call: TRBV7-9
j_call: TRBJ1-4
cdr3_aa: CASSLDRATNEKLFF
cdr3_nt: TGTGCCAGCAGCTTAGACAGGGCAACTAATGAAAAACTGTTTTTT

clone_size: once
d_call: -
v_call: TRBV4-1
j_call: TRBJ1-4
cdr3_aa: CASSQSRARDEKLFF
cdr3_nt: TGCGCCAGCAGCCAATCAAGGGCCAGGGATGAAAAACTGTTTTTT

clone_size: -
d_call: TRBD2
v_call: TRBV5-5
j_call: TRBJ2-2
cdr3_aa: CASSRGVGLAGGPGGELFF
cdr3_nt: TGTGCCAGCAGCCGGGGTGTCGGGCTAGCGGGAGGGCCTGGCGGGGAGCTGTTTTTT

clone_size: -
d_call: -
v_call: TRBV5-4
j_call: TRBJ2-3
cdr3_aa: CASSLYLERTHTDTQYF
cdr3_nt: TGTGCCAGCAGCTTGTATCTTGAGCGGACCCACACAGATACGCAGTATTTT

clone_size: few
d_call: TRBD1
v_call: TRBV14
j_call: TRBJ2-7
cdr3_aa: CASSHPGQGASSYEQYF
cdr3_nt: TGTGCCAGCAGCCACCCGGGGCAGGGGGCTAGCTCCTACGAGCAGTACTTC

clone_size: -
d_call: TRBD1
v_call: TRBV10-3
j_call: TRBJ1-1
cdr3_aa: CAISARPGQGIESEAFF
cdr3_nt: TGTGCCATCAGTGCCCGACCGGGACAGGGGATAGAGTCTGAAGCTTTCTTT

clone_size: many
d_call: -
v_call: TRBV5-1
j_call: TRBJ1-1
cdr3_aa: CASSQEFQGGTEAFF
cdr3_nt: TGCGCCAGCAGCCAAGAATTTCAGGGAGGCACTGAAGCTTTCTTT

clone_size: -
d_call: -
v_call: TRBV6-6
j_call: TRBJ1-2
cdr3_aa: CASRERTSYGYTF
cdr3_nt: TGTGCCAGCAGGGAAAGGACAAGCTATGGCTACACCTTC

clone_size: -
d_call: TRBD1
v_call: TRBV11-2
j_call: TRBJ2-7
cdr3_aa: CASNRGTGVYEQYF
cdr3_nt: TGTGCCAGCAACCGCGGGACAGGGGTCTACGAGCAGTACTTC

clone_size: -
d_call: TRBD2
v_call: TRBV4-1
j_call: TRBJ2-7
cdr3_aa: CASSQDGPSGVPLVYEQYF
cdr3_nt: TGCGCCAGCAGCCAAGATGGTCCTAGCGGGGTCCCATTGGTCTACGAGCAGTACTTC

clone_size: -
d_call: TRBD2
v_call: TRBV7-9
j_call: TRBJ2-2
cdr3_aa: CASNTGLAGGRGGELFF
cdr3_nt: TGTGCCAGCAACACCGGACTAGCGGGGGGCCGGGGCGGGGAGCTGTTTTTT

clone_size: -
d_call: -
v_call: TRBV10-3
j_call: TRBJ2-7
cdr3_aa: CAISEIGYEQYF
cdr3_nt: TGTGCCATCAGTGAGATCGGCTACGAGCAGTACTTC

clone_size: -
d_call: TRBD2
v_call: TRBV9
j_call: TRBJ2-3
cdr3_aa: CASSGTHSGGADTQYF
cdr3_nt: TGTGCCAGCAGCGGGACCCATAGCGGGGGGGCGGATACGCAGTATTTT

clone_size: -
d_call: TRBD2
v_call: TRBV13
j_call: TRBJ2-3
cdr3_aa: CASSLTSGGSDTQYF
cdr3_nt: TGTGCCAGCAGCTTGACTAGCGGGGGTTCAGATACGCAGTATTTT

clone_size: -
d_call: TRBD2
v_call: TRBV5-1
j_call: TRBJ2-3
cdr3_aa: CASSLAASSGGEDTQYF
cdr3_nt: TGCGCCAGCAGCTTGGCTGCGTCTAGCGGGGGGGAAGATACGCAGTATTTT

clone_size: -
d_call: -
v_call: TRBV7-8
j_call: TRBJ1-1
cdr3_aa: CASSLEQVATEAFF
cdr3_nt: TGTGCCAGCAGCTTAGAACAGGTCGCTACTGAAGCTTTCTTT

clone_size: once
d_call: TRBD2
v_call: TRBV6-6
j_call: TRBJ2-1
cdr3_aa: CASSPPTSPKDEQFF
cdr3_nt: TGTGCCAGCAGTCCCCCGACTAGCCCTAAGGATGAGCAGTTCTTC

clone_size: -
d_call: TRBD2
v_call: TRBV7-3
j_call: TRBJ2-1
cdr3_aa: CASSLDSAPGGDNEQFF
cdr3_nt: TGTGCCAGCAGCTTGGACAGCGCACCGGGAGGGGACAATGAGCAGTTCTTC

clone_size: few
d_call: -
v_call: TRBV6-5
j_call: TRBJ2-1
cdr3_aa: CASSTSTRVPFF
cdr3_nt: TGTGCCAGCAGTACATCTACTAGGGTCCCGTTCTTC